This T cell receptor beta chain was obtained from a study of blood T cell repertoires in COVID-19. Study background: Spain, Italy and the United States supplied samples that represented acute and convalescent COVID-19.

CDR1 MDHEN and CDR2 SYDVKM come from the germline V gene. The V end lost 4 bases, the J end lost 8 bases, and 23 bases lay between the germline ends. CDR3 length equals 16 residues. Here immunoSEQ multiplex PCR was the method, and the copy in TCRdb shows in-frame clones only, minus some. The sample lists 220,000 or so clones; 84% were seen once. The chain combines TRBV28 with TRBJ1-2, with no clear D. Specimen: peripheral blood. This clonotype was sampled from a man aged 25 to 40 with active or convalescent COVID-19. The CDR3 spells CASSWTGSRFIWGYTF. CDR3 DNA sequence: TGTGCCAGCAGTTGGACCGGGAGCCGATTTATTTGGGGCTACACCTTC.